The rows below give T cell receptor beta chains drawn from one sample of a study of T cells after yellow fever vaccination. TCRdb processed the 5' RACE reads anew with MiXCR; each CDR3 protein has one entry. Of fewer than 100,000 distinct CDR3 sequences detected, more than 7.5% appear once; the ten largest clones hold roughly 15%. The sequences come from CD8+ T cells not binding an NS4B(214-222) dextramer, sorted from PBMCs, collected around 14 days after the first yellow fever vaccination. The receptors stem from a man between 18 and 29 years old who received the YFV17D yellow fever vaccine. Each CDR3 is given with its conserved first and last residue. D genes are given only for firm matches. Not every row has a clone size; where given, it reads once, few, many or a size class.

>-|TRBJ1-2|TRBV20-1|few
TGCAGTGCTAAGAGGGACGGCTACACCTTC
CSAKRDGYTF
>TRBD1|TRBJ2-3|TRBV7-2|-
TGTGCCAGCAGCGACCGGGACAGGGGCCCAGATACGCAGTATTTT
CASSDRDRGPDTQYF
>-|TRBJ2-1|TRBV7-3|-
TGTGCCAGCAGCTTAAGGGGGGGGCGCATAGTCTCCCCCTACAATGAGCAGTTCTTC
CASSLRGGRIVSPYNEQFF
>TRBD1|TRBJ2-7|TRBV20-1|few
TGCAGTGCTAGAGATTTGGACAGGGGTTACGAGCAGTACTTC
CSARDLDRGYEQYF
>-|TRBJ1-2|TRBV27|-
TGTGCCAGCAGTTCCGGGGATGGCTACACCTTC
CASSSGDGYTF
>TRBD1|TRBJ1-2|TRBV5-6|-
TGTGCCAGCCGATCAAACGACAGGGGGGGAGATGGCTACACCTTC
CASRSNDRGGDGYTF
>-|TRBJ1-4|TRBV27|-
TGTGCCAGCAGTATCTCGGAAAATGAAAAACTGTTTTTT
CASSISENEKLFF
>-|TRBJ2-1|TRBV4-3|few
TGCGCCAGCAGCCAAGATGAGGCACGGGATGAGCAGTTCTTC
CASSQDEARDEQFF
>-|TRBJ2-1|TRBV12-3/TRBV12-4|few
TGTGCCAGCAGTTTAGTACGTCCCCCGTACAATGAGCAGTTCTTC
CASSLVRPPYNEQFF
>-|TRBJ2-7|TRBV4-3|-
TGCGCCAGCAGCCCCTCACTTGCCTACGAGCAGTACTTC
CASSPSLAYEQYF
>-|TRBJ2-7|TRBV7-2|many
TGTGCCAGCAGTCCGGGGTTCTCCTACGAGCAGTACTTC
CASSPGFSYEQYF
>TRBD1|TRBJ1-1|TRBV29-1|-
TGCAGCGTTGAGTTCGGCGCAGGGGGGACTGAAGCTTTCTTT
CSVEFGAGGTEAFF
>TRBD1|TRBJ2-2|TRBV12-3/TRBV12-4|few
TGTGCCAGCACCATGAGACAGGGGCTCGGGGAGCTGTTTTTT
CASTMRQGLGELFF
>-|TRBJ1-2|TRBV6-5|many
TGTGCCAGCAGTTACTCGGGCACAGGGCGGATCGATGGCTACACCTTC
CASSYSGTGRIDGYTF
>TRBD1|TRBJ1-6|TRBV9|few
TGTGCCAGCAGCGTCGGACAGGGGTATAATTCACCCCTCCACTTT
CASSVGQGYNSPLHF
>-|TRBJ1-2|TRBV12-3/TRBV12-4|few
TGTGCCAGCAGTTTAGGCCGGGGAGGTTATGGCTACACCTTC
CASSLGRGGYGYTF
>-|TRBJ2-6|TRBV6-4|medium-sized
TGTGCCAGCAGTGACAACTCTGGGGCCAACGTCCTGACTTTC
CASSDNSGANVLTF
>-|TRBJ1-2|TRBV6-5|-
TGTGCCAGCAGTTACTCGTCCGGGACAAACTATGGCTACACCTTC
CASSYSSGTNYGYTF
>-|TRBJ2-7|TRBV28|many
TGTGCCAGCAGTTTTTTCCAGTACGAGCAGTACTTC
CASSFFQYEQYF
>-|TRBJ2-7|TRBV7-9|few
TGTGCCAGCAGCCATACAGGGAAAGTGTCCTACGAGCAGTACTTC
CASSHTGKVSYEQYF
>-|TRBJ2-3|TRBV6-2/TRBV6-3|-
TGTGCCAGCAGATCCTACCGCGGGAACGAGGCAGATACGCAGTATTTT
CASRSYRGNEADTQYF
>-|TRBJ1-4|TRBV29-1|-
TGCAGCGTTGCGGACAGTGAAAAACTGTTTTTT
CSVADSEKLFF
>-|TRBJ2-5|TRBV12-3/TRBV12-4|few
TGTGCCAGCAGTCCCCGTGATAGTTTCCCTTTGGAGACCCAGTACTTC
CASSPRDSFPLETQYF